This T cell receptor beta chain was recovered during a study of cytomegalovirus exposure and HLA in healthy donors. The length of the CDR3 is 16 residues. Trimming took 8 bases from V and 1 from J, leaving 20 bases between them. Germline CDR1 reads SGHTA; CDR2 reads FQGNSA. Whole-study results and caveats: The authors later found TCR association rates varying by HLA locus, with DRB1 most and HLA-C fewest. Some V segments could not be told apart, so they were left out, TRBV6-2 and TRBV6-3 among them. Most of the TCR beta V segments (in an earlier analysis) were productive either about 87% or about 30% of the time.

This clone occurred once. Its target is not known. PCR involved 60 Vbeta and 13 Jbeta primers. Profiled with immunoSEQ multiplex PCR; TCRdb holds only in-frame clones, not every one. The sample has some 60,000 clones; more than 70% are singletons. Source material: PBMCs. The chain combines TRBV7-2 with TRBJ2-5; the D is unclear. This receptor was obtained from a woman aged 30 to 39 in good health and CMV-seronegative. CDR3 nucleotides: TGTGCCAGCGCTCGGCAGGCGACGATATCCCAAGAGACCCAGTACTTC. Encoded protein: CASARQATISQETQYF.